The entry below describes one T cell receptor beta chain. Its cognate antigen is unknown. The sample is drawn from a study of cytomegalovirus exposure and HLA in healthy donors. Findings of the study overall: An apparent linkage of common viral pathogens to several of the most significant clusters emerged in a later analysis.

These donors, healthy bone marrow donors, were studied. The primer mix had 60 Vbeta and 13 Jbeta primers. Libraries were prepared by immunoSEQ multiplex PCR; TCRdb keeps only in-frame clonotypes and omits some of them. This repertoire shows 150,000 to 200,000 clones, approximately 86% found once; its top ten account for 1.5% to 2%. This CDR3 region has 17 residues. The ends lost 2 bases at V and 3 bases at J; junction bases unmatched: 14. Per the germline V gene, CDR1 is SGHRS and CDR2 is YFSETQ. The sequence was obtained from a woman younger than 30 in good health and CMV-seronegative. V gene TRBV5-1 combines with J gene TRBJ2-7, with 7 bases aligning to TRBD1. The sample comprised PBMCs. The CDR3 here is CASSFGKGSGQNYEQYF. The CDR3, as DNA: TGCGCCAGCAGCTTCGGAAAGGGATCGGGACAGAACTACGAGCAGTACTTC.